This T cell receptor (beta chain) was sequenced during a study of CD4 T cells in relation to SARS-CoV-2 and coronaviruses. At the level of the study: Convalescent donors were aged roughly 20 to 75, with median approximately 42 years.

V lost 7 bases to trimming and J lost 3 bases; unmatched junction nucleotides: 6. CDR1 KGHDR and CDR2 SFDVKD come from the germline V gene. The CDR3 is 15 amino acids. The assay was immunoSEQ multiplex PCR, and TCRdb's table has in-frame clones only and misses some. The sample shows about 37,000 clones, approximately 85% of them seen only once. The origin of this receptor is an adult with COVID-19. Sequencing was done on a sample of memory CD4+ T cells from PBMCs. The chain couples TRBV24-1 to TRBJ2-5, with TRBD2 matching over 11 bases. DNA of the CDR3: TGTGCCACCAGGAGACTAGCGGGGACGAAAGAGACCCAGTACTTC. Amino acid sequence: CATRRLAGTKETQYF.